The next 9 T cell receptor beta chains were all read from a single sample in a study of cytomegalovirus exposure and HLA in healthy donors. PCR amplification relied on 60 Vbeta primers (plus 13 Jbeta primers). Produced via immunoSEQ multiplex PCR; TCRdb's table is partial and in-frame only. The data hold around 170,000 clones, with over 80% observed a single time. The specimen was PBMCs. These receptors all come from a woman between 18 and 29 years old in good health and CMV-seronegative.

As concerns this clone: The junction differs from germline at one of its ends, possibly a read error. This sequence joins TRBV7-9 and TRBJ1-2; 8 bases are a match to TRBD1. CDR1 is SEHNR, CDR2 FQNEAQ, per germline (reference sequence). The CDR3 contains 12 residues. The CDR3 region is CTSSLDRAGYTF. CDR3 DNA sequence: TGTACCAGCAGCTTGGACAGGGCTGGCTACACCTTC.

This clone showed up just a few times. J is TRBJ1-1 and V is TRBV28; D call uncertain. CDR1 and CDR2 (germline): MDHEN, SYDVKM. The CDR3 extends over 13 amino acids. With 7 bases removed from V and 0 bases from J, the gap between germline ends came to 9 bases. The CDR3 sequence is CASKGGMNTEAFF. DNA of the CDR3: TGTGCCAGCAAAGGAGGCATGAACACTGAAGCTTTCTTT.

This chain links TRBV5-6 with TRBJ2-1, with 11 bases aligning to TRBD1. CDR3 length equals 16 residues. Trimming removed 0 bases from V and 8 bases from J; junction bases left unmatched: 7. The germline CDR1 and CDR2 sequences are SGHDT and YYEEEE. CDR3 protein: CASSLGTGGGWDEQFF. The CDR3 DNA sequence: TGTGCCAGCAGCTTGGGGACAGGGGGCGGATGGGATGAGCAGTTCTTC.

The rearrangement links TRBV5-6 to TRBJ2-1; a possible D gene is TRBD2 (6 bases). This CDR3 contains 14 residues. Trimming shortened V by 0 bases and J by 6 bases, and 10 bases separated the two germline ends. Germline lookup yields CDR1 SGHDT and CDR2 YYEEEE. The CDR3 here is CASSLGPGGNEQFF. The CDR3 DNA follows: TGTGCCAGCAGCTTGGGGCCCGGGGGCAATGAGCAGTTCTTC.

The chain uses TRBV6-5 and TRBJ1-5; tentatively, D is TRBD1 (6 bases). The CDR3 runs to 15 residues. V was shortened by 2 bases and J by 3 bases, with 11 bases between the two germline ends. Germline loops: CDR1 MNHEY, CDR2 SVGAGI. In DNA form, the CDR3 reads TGTGCCAGCAGTTACGAAGGGACACCCAATCAGCCCCAGCATTTT. Protein sequence: CASSYEGTPNQPQHF.

This clone came up once. This chain uses TRBV11-2 with TRBJ2-2, with D unresolved. CDR1 is SGHAT and CDR2 is FQNNGV in the germline V gene. This CDR3 contains 15 residues. V was clipped by 3 bases and J by 4 bases, with 12 bases between them. CDR3 DNA: TGTGCCAGCAGCTTCCCAACCGGTCTCACCGGGGAGCTGTTTTTT. Translating it yields CASSFPTGLTGELFF.

V gene TRBV4-2 combines with J gene TRBJ1-2; perhaps TRBD1 as D (5 bases). Germline CDR1 is LGHNA and CDR2 is YNFKEQ. The CDR3 has 14 amino acids. V lost 1 base, J lost 7 bases, and 13 bases lay in between. The CDR3 loop reads CASSQGQGRLGYTF. The CDR3, as DNA: TGTGCCAGCAGCCAAGGGCAGGGCCGTCTTGGCTACACCTTC.

The J gene is TRBJ1-1, the V gene TRBV5-6; D perhaps matches TRBD1 (6 bases). The CDR3 has 15 amino acids. V lost 0 bases and J lost 4, with 13 bases in between. The germline V gene encodes CDR1 SGHDT and CDR2 YYEEEE. The CDR3 DNA sequence: TGTGCCAGCAGCTTGGCCCGACAGGCCCCCACTGAAGCTTTCTTT. Translating gives CASSLARQAPTEAFF.

This rearrangement joins TRBV21-1 to TRBJ1-2. TRBV21-1 is given as a pseudogene. The length of the CDR3 is 15 residues. The CDR3 is CASSTRRGAVVGYTF. The CDR3 DNA reads as TGTGCCAGCAGCACCCGACGGGGGGCAGTAGTTGGCTACACCTTC.